One and the same sample provided the 14 T cell receptor delta chains below, sequenced in a study of DNA immune sequencing with unique molecular identifiers. Genomic DNA underwent 32-plex PCR targeting all 8 TRDV and 4 TRDJ genes. A 12-nucleotide UMI was added during three to four barcoding PCR cycles before adapter PCR. TCRdb called clones anew from the multiplex PCR reads with CATT. The repertoire holds more than 2,000 delta-chain clones, with under 9.5% as singletons. The material sequenced was gamma-delta T cells enriched from blood buffy coat, or unenriched PBMCs (not recorded which). The source of these receptors is a human donor in good health.

This clone showed up many times. The CDR3 DNA follows: TGTGCCTGTGACACCGTCCTACTGGGGGATTCCAACACCGATAAACTCATCTTT. Translated, it gives CACDTVLLGDSNTDKLIF. This sequence joins TRDV2 and TRDJ1, with 10 bases fitting TRDD3. The CDR3 is 18 amino acids. V dropped 0 bases and J dropped 0; count of bases not matched to a gene: 9. Germline V gives CDR1 GEAIGNYY, CDR2 EKD.

V usage is TRDV1 and J usage is TRDJ1, with 9 bases lining up with TRDD3. Because TCRdb records no J gene, it was assigned here through a match of the DNA to germline. Trimming at V came to 0 bases and at J to 3 bases, leaving 26 bases not matched to a gene. CDR3 length: 23 residues. Germline assignment: CDR1 TSWWSYY and CDR2 QGS. For the CDR3, the DNA is TGTGCTCTTGGGGAACTTTTCCTACTCCCTACTAGTGGATGGGGGATATTGGCCGATAAACTCATCTTT. Translation gives CALGELFLLPTSGWGILADKLIF.

V is TRDV1 and J is TRDJ1; tentatively, D is TRDD2 (5 bases). The J gene was not available in TCRdb and was assigned here by matching the DNA to germline segments. The CDR3 contains 23 residues. V was clipped by 4 bases and J by 3 bases, with 39 bases between them. Germline V lookup: CDR1 TSWWSYY, CDR2 QGS. As DNA, the CDR3 is TGTGCTCTTGGGGGACCCCCCTTCATACCGATAGATAGGAGGCGGGTATGGGCCGATAAACTCATCTTT. It yields the protein CALGGPPFIPIDRRRVWADKLIF.

This clone was seen ten or more times. The V call is TRDV3, the J call TRDJ1, with TRDD3 matching 9 bases. Germline V gene sequence: CDR1 TVYSNPD, CDR2 GDNSRS (reference sequence). V was clipped by 0 bases and J by 0 bases; unmatched bases: 11. This CDR3 contains 17 residues. The DNA of the CDR3 is TGTGCCTTTAGTCCCCCCGTACTGGGGGACTACACCGATAAACTCATCTTT. Its translation is CAFSPPVLGDYTDKLIF.

This clone is termed large. The identical CDR3 is also encoded by other nucleotide sequences in the sample. This chain uses TRDV2 with TRDJ1, with TRDD3 identical over 7 bases. The germline V gene encodes CDR1 GEAIGNYY and CDR2 EKD. CDR3 length equals 18 residues. Trimming removed 0 bases from V and 3 bases from J; junction bases left unmatched: 15. The CDR3 loop reads CACDTVGGGDIRSDKLIF. Written as DNA, the CDR3 is TGTGCCTGTGACACCGTAGGAGGTGGGGATATCCGATCCGATAAACTCATCTTT.

In this sample, this clone turned up many times. The gene calls are TRDV2 and TRDJ1; D is possibly TRDD3 (5 bases). Trimming removed 0 bases from V and 3 bases from J, with 19 bases in between. This CDR3 comprises 17 residues. The germline gives CDR1 GEAIGNYY, CDR2 EKD. CDR3 DNA: TGTGCCTGTGACACCGTATCCAGGGATCAATTGGCCGATAAACTCATCTTT. Translation gives CACDTVSRDQLADKLIF.

As to this clone: Given a much more abundant clone one base away, this may be a read error. The chain links TRDV2 to TRDJ1; 7 bases agree with TRDD3. Germline CDR1 reads GEAIGNYY; CDR2 reads EKD. This CDR3 contains 14 residues. Germline trimming cut 3 bases from V and 9 bases from J; bases unmatched to any gene: 12. The CDR3 region is CACDSVLLTGELIF. In DNA form, the CDR3 reads TGTGCCTGTGACTCAGTACTACTTACTGGGGAACTCATCTTT.

This clone was seen a handful of times. The chain couples TRDV2 to TRDJ1; TRDD3 agrees at 12 bases. Losses at the gene ends were 6 bases for V and 1 base for J; bases not matched to a gene: 14. This CDR3 region has 18 residues. The germline CDR1 and CDR2 sequences are GEAIGNYY and EKD. The CDR3 loop is CACFPQRVLGDTTDKLIF. The DNA of the CDR3 is TGTGCCTGTTTCCCTCAACGAGTACTGGGGGATACCACCGATAAACTCATCTTT.

This clone has at least ten counts. Here the CDR3 reads CAYRSGTLGWGIRDLAQADKLIF. The CDR3 bases are TGTGCTTATAGGAGCGGCACCCTGGGATGGGGGATACGGGACCTCGCGCAGGCCGATAAACTCATCTTT. V is TRAV38-2/DV8 and J is TRDJ1, with 11 bases aligning to TRDD3. The germline V gene encodes CDR1 TSESDYY and CDR2 QEAYKQQN. Trimming cost V 0 bases and J 3 bases; bases outside gene matches: 25. This CDR3 spans 23 amino acids.

Worth noting for this clone: This likely traces to a read error, being one base from a far larger clone. Additional DNA sequences in this sample encode the identical CDR3. The rearrangement uses TRDV2 and TRDJ1, with TRDD3 identical over 9 bases. CDR3 size: 19 residues. Trimming took 0 bases from V and 2 from J; bases not matched to a gene: 15. Germline CDR1 reads GEAIGNYY; CDR2 reads EKD. CDR3 residues: CACDTLSLLGEEYTDKLIF. CDR3 coding DNA: TGTGCCTGTGACACCTTGTCTTTACTGGGGGAAGAGTATACCGATAAACTCATCTTT.

This clone has more than one count but fewer than ten. The protein TCRdb lists belongs to a much larger clone and differs from this DNA's translation at residue 4, which points to a read error; the protein shown is made from the DNA. The chain combines TRDV2 with TRDJ3; no firm D call. This CDR3 spans 17 amino acids. In germline, CDR1 is GEAIGNYY, CDR2 EKD. The CDR3 reads CACYTLHATWDTRQMFF. The CDR3 DNA reads TGTGCCTGTTACACCCTGCATGCTACCTGGGACACCCGACAGATGTTTTTC.

This chain uses TRDV1 with TRDJ1, with TRDD3 matching 8 bases. Assignment of the J gene here rests on matching the DNA to germline, because TCRdb gives none. The CDR3 has 24 amino acids. CDR1 TSWWSYY and CDR2 QGS come from the germline V gene. J lost 3 bases, V lost 2 bases, and 32 bases had no gene match. The CDR3: CALGEEDGGVPPYWGPTHPDKLIF. The DNA for the CDR3 is TGTGCTCTTGGGGAAGAGGATGGGGGTGTTCCGCCGTACTGGGGGCCCACCCATCCCGATAAACTCATCTTT.

The sample holds a few counts of this clone. The protein TCRdb lists belongs to a much larger clone and differs from this DNA's translation at residue 3, which points to a read error; the protein shown is made from the DNA. The chain links TRDV2 to TRDJ1; 7 bases map to TRDD3. There are 17 residues in the CDR3. From germline, CDR1 is GEAIGNYY and CDR2 EKD. CDR3 amino acids: CARDTLVLGENTDKLIF. The DNA for the CDR3 is TGTGCCCGTGACACCCTCGTGTTGGGGGAGAACACCGATAAACTCATCTTT.

This clone was observed at least ten times. This chain links TRDV2 with TRDJ1, with 12 positions matching TRDD3. With 3 bases clipped from V and 0 bases from J, the junction kept 10 bases outside the gene matches. The CDR3 loop spans 18 amino acids. Looked up from germline, CDR1 is GEAIGNYY and CDR2 is EKD. The CDR3 DNA reads as TGTGCCTGTGACGCCGTTACTGGGGGATACCCGTACACCGATAAACTCATCTTT. This codes for CACDAVTGGYPYTDKLIF.